The 10 T cell receptor beta chains below all came from one sample that was sequenced in a study of early T cells in non-severe SARS-CoV-2 infection. In TCRdb, the 5' RACE reads were re-called with MiXCR into one record per CDR3 protein. The data contain 45,000 to 55,000 distinct CDR3 sequences, under 7.5% of them singletons. The specimen sequenced was whole blood. The receptors were sampled from an adult who was a healthcare worker with PCR-confirmed SARS-CoV-2 infection or an uninfected control (not recorded which).

CDR3 protein: CASSPRGYTEAFF. CDR3 nucleotides: TGTGCCAGCAGTCCTCGGGGTTACACTGAAGCTTTCTTT. V gene TRBV6-5 combines with J gene TRBJ1-1; no reliable D call. This CDR3 has 13 amino acids. V lost 5 bases, J lost 3 bases, and 10 bases lay in between. Germline CDR1 is MNHEY and CDR2 is SVGAGI.

On this clonotype itself: One junction end does not reproduce the germline sequence, and a read error may be involved. J is TRBJ2-1 and V is TRBV18, with D possibly being TRBD1 (6 bases). This CDR3 contains 14 residues. CDR1 is KGHSH and CDR2 is LQKENI in the germline V gene. The CDR3 region has the DNA TGTGTCAGCTCACCTGGACAGATGCCCAATGAGCAGTTCTTC. Amino acids: CVSSPGQMPNEQFF.

This clonotype was counted at least ten times. V gene TRBV5-1 combines with J gene TRBJ2-2; D gene uncertain. V was clipped by 0 bases and J by 2 bases, with 11 bases between them. This CDR3 is built from 16 residues. In germline, CDR1 is SGHRS, CDR2 YFSETQ. In nucleotides, the CDR3 is TGCGCCAGCAGCTTGGCGGCAGGCCTAAACACCGGGGAGCTGTTTTTT. Translation: CASSLAAGLNTGELFF.

There are a few counts of this clonotype. The rearrangement uses TRBV20-1 and TRBJ2-3; TRBD1 agrees at 7 bases. Germline V CDR1 and CDR2: DFQATT, SNEGSKA (reference sequence). The CDR3 runs to 15 residues. After removal of 6 bases from V and 0 bases from J, the junction contained 9 bases not matched to a gene. The CDR3 DNA sequence: TGCAGTGCGAAGACAGGGCGGATTAGCACAGATACGCAGTATTTT. Protein: CSAKTGRISTDTQYF.

This clonotype was counted many times. V gene TRBV7-9 combines with J gene TRBJ1-6; tentatively, D is TRBD1 (6 bases). Trimming removed 4 bases from V and 8 bases from J, with 15 bases in between. Germline assignment: CDR1 SEHNR and CDR2 FQNEAQ (reference sequence). The CDR3 extends over 15 amino acids. CDR3 in DNA: TGTGCCAGCAGCTCCGGCCGGGCAGGGGATTCACCCCTCCACTTT. It encodes CASSSGRAGDSPLHF.

There are many counts of this clonotype. The rearrangement links TRBV7-2 to TRBJ2-1; 9 bases fit TRBD2. This CDR3 spans 15 amino acids. The germline CDR1 and CDR2 sequences are SGHTA and FQGNSA. V was clipped by 5 bases and J by 8 bases; unmatched bases: 10. CDR3 coding DNA: TGTGCCAGCAGCCCCCGCCTAGCGGGGAAGTATGAGCAGTTCTTC. As protein: CASSPRLAGKYEQFF.

By sample share, this clonotype is medium-sized. The rearrangement joins TRBV6-5 to TRBJ2-3, with unresolved D. This CDR3 has 14 residues. Trimming took off 6 bases at V and 2 bases at J, with 12 bases between the two ends. CDR1 and CDR2 from the germline V gene are MNHEY and SVGAGI. The CDR3 spells CASSRAMTTDTQYF. CDR3 in DNA: TGTGCCAGCAGCCGGGCTATGACCACAGATACGCAGTATTTT.

Many counts were recorded for this clonotype. The V gene is TRBV7-6, the J gene TRBJ2-5; D unresolved. V was shortened by 5 bases and J by 4 bases, with 11 bases between the two germline ends. This CDR3 spans 13 amino acids. Germline-derived CDR1 and CDR2 are SGHVS and FNYEAQ. CDR3 protein: CASSPGRIETQYF. In DNA form, the CDR3 reads TGTGCCAGCAGCCCAGGACGCATAGAGACCCAGTACTTC.

Note on this clonotype: A much more abundant neighbour one base away suggests this may be a read error. The conserved phenylalanine or tryptophan is not found at the CDR3 terminus, so this likely reflects a read error. The V and J genes are TRBV28 and TRBJ2-7, with a weak D call TRBD2 (7 bases). The V and J ends lost 6 bases and 2 bases respectively, with 14 bases between them. This CDR3 region has 14 residues. Germline V CDR1 and CDR2: MDHEN, SYDVKM. In DNA form, the CDR3 reads TGTGCCAGCAGGCGAGGGGGGGCGGCCTACGAGCAGTACTCC. It translates to CASRRGGAAYEQYS.

The sample holds a few counts of this clonotype. This sequence joins TRBV11-2 and TRBJ2-1, with 7 bases identical to TRBD2. Germline V gene data show CDR1 as SGHAT and CDR2 as FQNNGV. This CDR3 has 17 residues. With V trimmed by 5 bases and J by 0 bases, 10 bases remained unmatched. The CDR3 sequence is CASSLGGGASSYNEQFF. For the CDR3, the DNA is TGTGCCAGCAGCCTCGGCGGGGGTGCTAGCTCCTACAATGAGCAGTTCTTC.